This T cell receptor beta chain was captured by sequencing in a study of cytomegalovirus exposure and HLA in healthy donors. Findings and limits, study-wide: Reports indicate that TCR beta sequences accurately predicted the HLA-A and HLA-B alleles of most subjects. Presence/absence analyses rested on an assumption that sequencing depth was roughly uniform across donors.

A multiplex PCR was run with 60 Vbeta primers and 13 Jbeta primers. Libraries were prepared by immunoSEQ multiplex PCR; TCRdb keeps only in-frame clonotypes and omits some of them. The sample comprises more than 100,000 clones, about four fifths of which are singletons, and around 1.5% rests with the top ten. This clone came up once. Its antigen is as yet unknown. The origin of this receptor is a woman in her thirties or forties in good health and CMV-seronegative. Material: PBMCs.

For the CDR3, the DNA is TGTGCCAGCAGCTTACAGGGGAAGGTCTACGAGCAGTACTTC. As protein: CASSLQGKVYEQYF. The V and J genes are TRBV5-5 and TRBJ2-7; 7 bases match TRBD1. This CDR3 spans 14 amino acids. After removal of 2 bases from V and 3 bases from J, the junction contained 5 bases not matched to a gene. The germline CDR1 and CDR2 sequences are SGHKS and YYEKEE (reference sequence).